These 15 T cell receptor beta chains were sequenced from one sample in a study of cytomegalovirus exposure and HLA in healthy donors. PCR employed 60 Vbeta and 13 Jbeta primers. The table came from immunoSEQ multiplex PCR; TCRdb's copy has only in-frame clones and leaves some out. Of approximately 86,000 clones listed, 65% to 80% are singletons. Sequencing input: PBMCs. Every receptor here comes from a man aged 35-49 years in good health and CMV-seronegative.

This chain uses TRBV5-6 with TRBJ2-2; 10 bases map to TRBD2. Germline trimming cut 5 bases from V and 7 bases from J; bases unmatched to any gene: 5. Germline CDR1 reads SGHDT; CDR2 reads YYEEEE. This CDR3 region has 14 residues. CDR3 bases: TGTGCCAGCAGGGAGCGGGGGGGCGGCGGGGAGCTGTTTTTT. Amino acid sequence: CASRERGGGGELFF.

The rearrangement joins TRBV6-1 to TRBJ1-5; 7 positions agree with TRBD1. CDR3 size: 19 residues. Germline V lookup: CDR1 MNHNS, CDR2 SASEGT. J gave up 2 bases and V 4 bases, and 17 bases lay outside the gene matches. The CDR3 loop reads CASSVPRQGVEMRNQPQHF. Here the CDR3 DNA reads TGTGCCAGCAGTGTCCCCCGGCAGGGGGTTGAAATGCGCAATCAGCCCCAGCATTTT.

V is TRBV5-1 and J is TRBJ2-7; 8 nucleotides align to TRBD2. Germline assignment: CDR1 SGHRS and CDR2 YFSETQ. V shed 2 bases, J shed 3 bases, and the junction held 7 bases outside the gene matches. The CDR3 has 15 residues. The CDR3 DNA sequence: TGCGCCAGCAGCTTCGGACTAGCCCCAAGCTACGAGCAGTACTTC. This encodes CASSFGLAPSYEQYF.

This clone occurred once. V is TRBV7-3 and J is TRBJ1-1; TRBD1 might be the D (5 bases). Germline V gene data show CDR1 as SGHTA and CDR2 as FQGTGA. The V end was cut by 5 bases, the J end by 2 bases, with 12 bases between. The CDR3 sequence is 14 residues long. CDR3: CASSQGGVNTEAFF. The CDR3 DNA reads TGTGCCAGCAGCCAGGGAGGTGTTAACACTGAAGCTTTCTTT.

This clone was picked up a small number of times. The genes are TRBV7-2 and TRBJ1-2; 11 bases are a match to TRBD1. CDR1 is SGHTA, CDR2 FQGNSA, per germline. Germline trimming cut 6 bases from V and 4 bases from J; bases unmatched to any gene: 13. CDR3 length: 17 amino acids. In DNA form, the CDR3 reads TGTGCCAGCAGAATAACCGGACAGGGGGCGAATCTCTATGGCTACACCTTC. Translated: CASRITGQGANLYGYTF.

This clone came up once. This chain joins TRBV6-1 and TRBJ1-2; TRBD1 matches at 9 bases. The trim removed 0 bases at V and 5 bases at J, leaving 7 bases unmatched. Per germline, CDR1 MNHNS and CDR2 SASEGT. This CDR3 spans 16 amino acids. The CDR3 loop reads CASSEARFGTGYGYTF. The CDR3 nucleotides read TGTGCCAGCAGTGAAGCGCGTTTCGGGACAGGGTATGGCTACACCTTC.

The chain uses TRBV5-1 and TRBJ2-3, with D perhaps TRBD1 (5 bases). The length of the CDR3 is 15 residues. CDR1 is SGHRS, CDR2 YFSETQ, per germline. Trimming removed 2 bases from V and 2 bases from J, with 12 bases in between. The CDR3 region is CASSFKGSLTDTQYF. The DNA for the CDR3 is TGCGCCAGCAGCTTCAAGGGGTCCCTCACAGATACGCAGTATTTT.

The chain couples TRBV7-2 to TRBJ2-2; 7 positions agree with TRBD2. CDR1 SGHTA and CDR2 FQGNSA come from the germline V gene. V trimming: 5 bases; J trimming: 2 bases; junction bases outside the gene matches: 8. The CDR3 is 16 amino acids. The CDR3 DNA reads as TGTGCCAGCAGCCCATTGGGAGGGAGAAACACCGGGGAGCTGTTTTTT. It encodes CASSPLGGRNTGELFF. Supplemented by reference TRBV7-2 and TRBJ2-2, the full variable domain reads GAGVSQSPSNKVTEKGKDVELRCDPISGHTALYWYRQSLGQGLEFLIYFQGNSAPDKSGLPSDRFSAERTGGSVSTLTIQRTQQEDSAVYLCASSPLGGRNTGELFFGEGSRLTVL.

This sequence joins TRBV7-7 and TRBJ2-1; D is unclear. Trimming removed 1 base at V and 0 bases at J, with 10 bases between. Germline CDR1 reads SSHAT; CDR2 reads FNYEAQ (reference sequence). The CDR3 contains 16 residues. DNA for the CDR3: TGTGCCAGCAGCTTAGGGTACCGGAGCTCCTACAATGAGCAGTTCTTC. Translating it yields CASSLGYRSSYNEQFF.

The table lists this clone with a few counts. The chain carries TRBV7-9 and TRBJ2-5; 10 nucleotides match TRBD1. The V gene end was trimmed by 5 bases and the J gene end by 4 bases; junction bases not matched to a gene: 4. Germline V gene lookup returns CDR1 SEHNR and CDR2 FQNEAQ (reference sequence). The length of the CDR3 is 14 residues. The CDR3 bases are TGTGCCAGCAGCCTGACAGGGGGCGGAGAGACCCAGTACTTC. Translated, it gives CASSLTGGGETQYF.

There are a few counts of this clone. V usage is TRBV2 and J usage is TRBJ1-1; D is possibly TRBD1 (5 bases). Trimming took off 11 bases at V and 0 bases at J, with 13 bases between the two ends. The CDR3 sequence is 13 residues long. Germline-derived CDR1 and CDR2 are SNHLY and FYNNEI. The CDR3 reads CAAQGYLNTEAFF. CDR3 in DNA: TGTGCCGCCCAGGGTTATTTGAACACTGAAGCTTTCTTT. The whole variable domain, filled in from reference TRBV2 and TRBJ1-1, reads EPEVTQTPSHQVTQMGQEVILRCVPISNHLYFYWYRQILGQKVEFLVSFYNNEISEKSEIFDDQFSVERPDGSNFTLKIRSTKLEDSAMYFCAAQGYLNTEAFFGQGTRLTVV.

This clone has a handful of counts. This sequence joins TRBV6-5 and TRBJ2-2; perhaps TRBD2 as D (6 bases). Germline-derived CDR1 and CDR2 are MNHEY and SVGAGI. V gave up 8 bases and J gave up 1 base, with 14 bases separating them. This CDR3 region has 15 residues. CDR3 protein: CASGVDYLNTGELFF. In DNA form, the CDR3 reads TGTGCCAGCGGCGTGGACTACCTGAACACCGGGGAGCTGTTTTTT.

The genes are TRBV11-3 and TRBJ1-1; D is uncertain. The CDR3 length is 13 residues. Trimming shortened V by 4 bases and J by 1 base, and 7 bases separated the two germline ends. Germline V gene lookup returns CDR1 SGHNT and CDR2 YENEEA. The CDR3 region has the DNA TGTGCCAGCAGCTGGGGAGAGAACACTGAAGCTTTCTTT. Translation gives CASSWGENTEAFF.

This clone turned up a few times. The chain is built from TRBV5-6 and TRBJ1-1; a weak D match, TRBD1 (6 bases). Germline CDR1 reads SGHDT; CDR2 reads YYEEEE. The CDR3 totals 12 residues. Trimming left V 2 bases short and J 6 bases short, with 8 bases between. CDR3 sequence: CASSFQGPEAFF. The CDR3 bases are TGTGCCAGCAGCTTCCAGGGGCCTGAAGCTTTCTTT.

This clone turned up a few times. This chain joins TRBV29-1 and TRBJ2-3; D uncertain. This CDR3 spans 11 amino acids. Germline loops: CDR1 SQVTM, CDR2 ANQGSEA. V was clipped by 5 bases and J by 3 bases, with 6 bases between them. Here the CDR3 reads CSVSETDTQYF. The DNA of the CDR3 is TGCAGCGTTTCAGAAACAGATACGCAGTATTTT.